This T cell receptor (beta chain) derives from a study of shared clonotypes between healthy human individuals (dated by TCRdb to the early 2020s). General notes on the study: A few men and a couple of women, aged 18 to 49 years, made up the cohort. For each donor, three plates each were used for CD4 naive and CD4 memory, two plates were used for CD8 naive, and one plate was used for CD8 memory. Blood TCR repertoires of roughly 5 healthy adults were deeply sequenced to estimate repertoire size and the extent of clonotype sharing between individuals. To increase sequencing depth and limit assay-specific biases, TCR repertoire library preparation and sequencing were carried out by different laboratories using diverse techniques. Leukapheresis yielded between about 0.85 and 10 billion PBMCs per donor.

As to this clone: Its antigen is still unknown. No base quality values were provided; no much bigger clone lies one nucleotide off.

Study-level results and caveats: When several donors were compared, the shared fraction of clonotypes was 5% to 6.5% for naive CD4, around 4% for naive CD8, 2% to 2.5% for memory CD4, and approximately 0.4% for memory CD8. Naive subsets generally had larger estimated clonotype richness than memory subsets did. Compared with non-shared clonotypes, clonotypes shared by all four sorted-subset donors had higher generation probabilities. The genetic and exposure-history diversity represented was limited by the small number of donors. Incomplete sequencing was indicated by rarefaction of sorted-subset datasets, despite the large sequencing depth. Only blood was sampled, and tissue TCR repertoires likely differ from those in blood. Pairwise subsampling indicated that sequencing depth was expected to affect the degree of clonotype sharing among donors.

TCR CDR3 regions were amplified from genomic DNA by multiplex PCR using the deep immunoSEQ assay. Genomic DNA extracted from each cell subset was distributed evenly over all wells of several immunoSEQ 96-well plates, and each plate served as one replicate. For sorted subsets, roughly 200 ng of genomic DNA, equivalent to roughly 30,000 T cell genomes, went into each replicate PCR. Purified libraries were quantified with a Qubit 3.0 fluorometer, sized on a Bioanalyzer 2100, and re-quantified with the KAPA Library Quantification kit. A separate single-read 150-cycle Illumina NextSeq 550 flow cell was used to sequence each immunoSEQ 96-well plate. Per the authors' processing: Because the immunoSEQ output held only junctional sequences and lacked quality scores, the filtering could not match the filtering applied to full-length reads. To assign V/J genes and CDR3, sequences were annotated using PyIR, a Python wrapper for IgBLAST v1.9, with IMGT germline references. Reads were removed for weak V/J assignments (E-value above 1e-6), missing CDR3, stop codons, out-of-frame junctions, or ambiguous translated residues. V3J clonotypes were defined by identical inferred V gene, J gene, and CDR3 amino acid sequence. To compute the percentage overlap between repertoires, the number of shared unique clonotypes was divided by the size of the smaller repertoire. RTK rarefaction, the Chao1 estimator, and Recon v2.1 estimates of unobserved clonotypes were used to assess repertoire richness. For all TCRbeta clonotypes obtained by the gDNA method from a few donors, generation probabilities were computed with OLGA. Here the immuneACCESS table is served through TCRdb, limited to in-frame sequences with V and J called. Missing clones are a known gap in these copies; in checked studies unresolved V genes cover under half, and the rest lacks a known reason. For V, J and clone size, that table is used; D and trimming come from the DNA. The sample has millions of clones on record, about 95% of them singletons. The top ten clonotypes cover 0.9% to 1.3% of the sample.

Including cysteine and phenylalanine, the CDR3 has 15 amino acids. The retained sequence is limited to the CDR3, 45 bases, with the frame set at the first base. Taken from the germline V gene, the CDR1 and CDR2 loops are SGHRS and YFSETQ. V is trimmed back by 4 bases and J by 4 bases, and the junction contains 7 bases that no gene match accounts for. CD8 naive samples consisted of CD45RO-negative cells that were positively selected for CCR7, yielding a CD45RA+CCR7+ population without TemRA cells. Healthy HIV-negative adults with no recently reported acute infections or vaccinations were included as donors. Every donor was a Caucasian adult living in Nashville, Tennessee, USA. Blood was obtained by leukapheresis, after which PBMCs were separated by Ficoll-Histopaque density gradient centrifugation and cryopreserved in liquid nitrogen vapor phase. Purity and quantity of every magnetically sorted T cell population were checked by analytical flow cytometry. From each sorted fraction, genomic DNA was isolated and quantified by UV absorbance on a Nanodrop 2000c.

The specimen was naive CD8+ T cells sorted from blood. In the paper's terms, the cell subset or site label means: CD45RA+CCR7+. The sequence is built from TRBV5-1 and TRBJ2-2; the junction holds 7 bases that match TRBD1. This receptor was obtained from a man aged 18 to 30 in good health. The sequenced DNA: TGCGCCAGCAGCACGACAGGGATGATCACCGGGGAGCTGTTTTTT. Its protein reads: CASSTTGMITGELFF.